A selection of T cell receptor beta chains follows, all from one sample in a study of control samples from healthy donors and cancer patients. Some clones are missing from TCRdb's copy, which holds only in-frame ones; the method was immunoSEQ multiplex PCR. The sample has 100,000 to 120,000 clones; around 87% are singletons. Sample: PBMCs. The receptors were gathered from a woman aged 60-75 years with lung cancer. Each CDR3 is given with its conserved first and last residue. The D gene is left open where the match is weak. For some rows the clone size is stated as once, few or many, or as a class when expanded; others skip it.

>TRBD1|NA|TRBV28|TRBJ2-7
TGTGCCAGCAGTCTTCCGGGACAGGGGTCCTACGAGCAGTACTTC
CASSLPGQGSYEQYF
>NA|NA|TRBV6-2/TRBV6-3|TRBJ2-7
TGTGCCAGCAGTTACGACTATGGCGGACAGCCACAGTACTTC
CASSYDYGGQPQYF
>TRBD2|NA|TRBV6-5|TRBJ2-7
TGTGCCACCCGTAGCGGGGGGGCCCGAAGAAACGAGCAGTACTTC
CATRSGGARRNEQYF
>NA|NA|TRBV29-1|TRBJ2-5
TGCAGCGCTCCGTCAGGAGAGACCCAGTACTTC
CSAPSGETQYF
>NA|NA|TRBV19|TRBJ2-7
TGTGCCAGTAGCGAGAGGGGACTCTCCGTGGGGGGATACGAGCAGTACTTC
CASSERGLSVGGYEQYF
>TRBD2|NA|TRBV5-5|TRBJ2-7
TGTGCCAGCAGCGGGGGACTAGCGGACTACGAGCAGTACTTC
CASSGGLADYEQYF
>NA|NA|TRBV13|TRBJ1-2
TGTGCCAGCAGCTTATACAGGCCGAACTATGGCTACACCTTC
CASSLYRPNYGYTF
>NA|NA|TRBV7-3|TRBJ2-3
TGTGCCAGCAGCTTGAATACAGCCGGAGTTACAGATACGCAGTATTTT
CASSLNTAGVTDTQYF
>TRBD1|NA|TRBV19|TRBJ2-5
TGTGCCAGCAGACAGGGGGCATCGTCGGAAGAGACCCAGTACTTC
CASRQGASSEETQYF
>NA|NA|TRBV30|TRBJ2-7
TGTGCCGAAGACCCAGGGTTCTCCTACGAGCAGTACTTC
CAEDPGFSYEQYF
>NA|NA|TRBV20-1|TRBJ1-4
TGCAGTGCTCCCAGGGGAGAAAAACTGTTTTTT
CSAPRGEKLFF
>NA|NA|TRBV7-2|TRBJ1-2
TGTGCCAGCAGCCCCCAGAGAAGCTATGGCTACACCTTC
CASSPQRSYGYTF
>TRBD2|few|TRBV10-3|TRBJ2-7
TGTGCCATCACGGAAAGTCTAGCGGGGGAACGCTCCTACGAGCAGTACTTC
CAITESLAGERSYEQYF
>NA|NA|TRBV6-5|TRBJ2-7
TGTGCCAGCAGCCCCACTTACGAGCAGTACTTC
CASSPTYEQYF
>NA|NA|TRBV15|TRBJ1-1
TGTGCCACCAGCAGAAACTTAGCCCCTGAAGCTTTCTTT
CATSRNLAPEAFF
>NA|NA|TRBV7-9|TRBJ1-4
TGTGCCAGCAGCCCACTTAAGGACCCTGGAGAAAAACTGTTTTTT
CASSPLKDPGEKLFF
>NA|once|TRBV19|TRBJ2-2
TGTGCCAGTAGTATAGGGCCTTTGAGTGGCGGGGAGCTGTTTTTT
CASSIGPLSGGELFF
>NA|NA|TRBV19|TRBJ1-3
TGTGCCAGTAGTACAGACACCTATAGTGGAAACACCATATATTTT
CASSTDTYSGNTIYF
>NA|NA|TRBV5-1|TRBJ1-3
TGCGCCAGCAGCTTGGACGGCTCTGGAAACACCATATATTTT
CASSLDGSGNTIYF
>TRBD2|NA|TRBV5-1|TRBJ2-5
TGCGCCAGCAGCTTCGCGGCGGGGGGCCTTCAAGAGACCCAGTACTTC
CASSFAAGGLQETQYF
>TRBD1|once|TRBV5-1|TRBJ1-1
TGCGCCAGCAGCAAAACAGGGGGCTCGGACACTGAAGCTTTCTTT
CASSKTGGSDTEAFF
>TRBD1|NA|TRBV19|TRBJ1-1
TGTGCCAGTAGTGTCACCAACAGGGGGGAAACTGAAGCTTTCTTT
CASSVTNRGETEAFF
>NA|NA|TRBV30|TRBJ2-3
TGTGCCTGGAGTGTACAGGTTGGGAGCACAGATACGCAGTATTTT
CAWSVQVGSTDTQYF
>TRBD1|NA|TRBV19|TRBJ1-2
TGTGCCAGTAGTGTCGGGACAGCTTTTGGCTACACCTTC
CASSVGTAFGYTF
>TRBD1|NA|TRBV5-1|TRBJ2-2
TGCGCCAGCAGCTTGGGACAGGGGGGTACCGGGGAGCTGTTTTTT
CASSLGQGGTGELFF